Below are 4 T cell receptor beta chains sequenced from a single sample in a study of blood T cell repertoires in COVID-19. Repertoires were generated with immunoSEQ multiplex PCR, while TCRdb's copy carries only in-frame clones and drops some. The data hold roughly 60,000 clones, with approximately 88% observed a single time. The specimen sequenced was peripheral blood. The receptor set was obtained from a man aged 25 to 40 with COVID-19, enrolled during active disease.

This chain uses TRBV3-1 (or the pseudogene TRBV3-2) with TRBJ1-1; no clear D. Trimming pared 7 bases from V and 6 bases from J, leaving 24 bases between. The CDR3 is made up of 16 amino acids. The germline V gene has CDR1 LGHDT and CDR2 YNNKEL (reference sequence). CDR3: CASTPGFAAGRAEAFF. CDR3 DNA sequence: TGTGCCAGCACCCCCGGGTTTGCGGCGGGGAGGGCTGAAGCTTTCTTT.

This clone was detected once. The chain links TRBV3-1 (or the pseudogene TRBV3-2) to TRBJ1-2; D gene ambiguous. Between the trimmed V and J ends, which lost 4 bases and 7 bases, there was a span of 7 bases. The germline V gene has CDR1 LGHDT and CDR2 YNNKEL (reference sequence). This CDR3 has 11 residues. CDR3 coding DNA: TGTGCCAGCAGCCGAGGGCCTGGCTACACCTTC. Residues: CASSRGPGYTF.

The chain has TRBV18 and TRBJ2-3; maybe TRBD1 (6 bases). The V and J ends lost 6 bases and 2 bases respectively, with 18 bases between them. Per the germline V gene, CDR1 is KGHSH and CDR2 is LQKENI. The CDR3 is made up of 16 amino acids. In nucleotides, the CDR3 is TGTGCCAGCTCTCGGGAAGGCAGGGGCGACACAGATACGCAGTATTTT. Protein product: CASSREGRGDTDTQYF.

This clone has only one observation. This chain connects TRBV28 to TRBJ2-3, with 7 bases lining up with TRBD1. Germline loops: CDR1 MDHEN, CDR2 SYDVKM. This CDR3 spans 14 amino acids. V trimming: 5 bases; J trimming: 0 bases; junction bases outside the gene matches: 2. The CDR3 coding sequence is TGTGCCAGCAGTGACAGGGTTAGCACAGATACGCAGTATTTT. Translation: CASSDRVSTDTQYF.